This TCR beta chain was sequenced for a study of cytomegalovirus exposure and HLA in healthy donors. Study as a whole: Sequencing of roughly 180 million T cells in an earlier analysis found under 120 million unique TCR beta sequences.

The trim removed 5 bases at V and 1 base at J, leaving 10 bases unmatched. CDR1 SGHTA and CDR2 FQGNSA come from the germline V gene. The CDR3 spans 16 residues. This clone turned up a few times. A multiplex PCR was run with 60 Vbeta primers and 13 Jbeta primers. Clones were sequenced by immunoSEQ multiplex PCR, and TCRdb holds only the in-frame ones, with some missing. The repertoire holds around 80,000 clones, about 9.4% seen once, with over 20% in the top ten. The TCR originated in a man in his 60s in good health and CMV-seropositive. The V and J genes are TRBV7-2 and TRBJ2-7; TRBD1 aligns across 8 bases. Sequenced sample: PBMCs. CDR3 amino acids: CASSLDRAAHSYEQYF. CDR3 in DNA: TGTGCCAGCAGCCTGGACAGGGCGGCCCATTCCTACGAGCAGTACTTC.